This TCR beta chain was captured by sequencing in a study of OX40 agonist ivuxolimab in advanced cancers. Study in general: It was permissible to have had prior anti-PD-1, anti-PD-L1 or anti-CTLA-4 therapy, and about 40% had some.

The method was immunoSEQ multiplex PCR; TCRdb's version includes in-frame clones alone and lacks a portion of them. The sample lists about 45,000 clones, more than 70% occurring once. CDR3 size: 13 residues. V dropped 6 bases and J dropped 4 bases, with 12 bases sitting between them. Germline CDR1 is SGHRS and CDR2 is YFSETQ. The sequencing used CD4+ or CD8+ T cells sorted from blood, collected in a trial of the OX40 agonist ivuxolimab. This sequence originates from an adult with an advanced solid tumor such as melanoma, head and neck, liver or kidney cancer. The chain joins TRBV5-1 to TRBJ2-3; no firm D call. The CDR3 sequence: CASNSWDSDTQYF. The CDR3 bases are TGCGCCAGCAATTCCTGGGATTCAGATACGCAGTATTTT. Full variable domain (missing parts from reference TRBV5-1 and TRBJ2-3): KAGVTQTPRYLIKTRGQQVTLSCSPISGHRSVSWYQQTPGQGLQFLFEYFSETQRNKGNFPGRFSGRQFSNSRSEMNVSTLELGDSALYLCASNSWDSDTQYFGPGTRLTVL.